This T cell receptor (beta chain) was sequenced in a study of T cells after somatic rescue of genetic block. TCRdb keeps only in-frame clones here, not all; method: immunoSEQ multiplex PCR. The data show 45,000 to 55,000 clones, 95% to 96% seen once. The CDR3 loop spans 14 amino acids. Germline loops: CDR1 SGHDT, CDR2 YYEEEE. Trimming took 6 bases from V and 3 from J, leaving 12 bases between them. This TCR came from a child less than two years old. Sequencing was carried out using peripheral blood mononuclear cells (PBMCs). The chain employs TRBV5-6 and TRBJ2-2; D remains unclear. CDR3 nucleotides: TGTGCCAGCACCTCTGGAATCCACACCGGGGAGCTGTTTTTT. Residues: CASTSGIHTGELFF.